These 20 T cell receptor beta chains share one sample of origin, sequenced in a study of cytomegalovirus exposure and HLA in healthy donors. Sequenced by immunoSEQ multiplex PCR; TCRdb stores in-frame clones only, minus some. This table has about 54,000 clones, roughly nine tenths appearing once. Sequenced: PBMCs. All receptors derive from a young woman in good health and CMV-seropositive.

The V and J genes are TRBV10-2 and TRBJ2-3; 10 bases agree with TRBD2. The CDR3 has 14 amino acids. Unmatched junction bases numbered 2, after V lost 2 bases and J lost 6 bases. Germline CDR1 WSHSY, CDR2 SAAADI. The chain's CDR3 is CASSEPSGGDTQYF. As DNA, the CDR3 is TGCGCCAGCAGTGAGCCTAGCGGGGGTGATACGCAGTATTTT.

This chain joins TRBV11-2 and TRBJ2-7, with D possibly TRBD1 on 5 matching bases. Trimming cost V 0 bases and J 5 bases, with 8 bases left between them. Germline V lookup: CDR1 SGHAT, CDR2 FQNNGV. This CDR3 is 13 amino acids long. CDR3 amino acids: CASSLEGVHEQYF. CDR3 nucleotide sequence: TGTGCCAGCAGCTTAGAAGGGGTCCACGAGCAGTACTTC.

The chain joins TRBV9 to TRBJ2-1, with D possibly being TRBD2 (5 bases). V lost 0 bases and J lost 9, with 10 bases in between. Germline-derived CDR1 and CDR2 are SGDLS and YYNGEE. The CDR3 length is 13 residues. The CDR3 loop is CASSVGGEGEQFF. The CDR3 region has the DNA TGTGCCAGCAGCGTAGGCGGCGAGGGTGAGCAGTTCTTC.

The genes are TRBV5-1 and TRBJ2-1; 8 bases align to TRBD1. The V segment lost 7 bases and the J segment 5 bases; nucleotides outside the gene matches: 8. This CDR3 contains 14 residues. CDR1 is SGHRS, CDR2 YFSETQ, per germline. As DNA, the CDR3 is TGCGCCAGCCAGGCGGGACAGGCTAACAATGAGCAGTTCTTC. Protein product: CASQAGQANNEQFF.

The V and J genes are TRBV28 and TRBJ2-3; TRBD2 agrees at 13 bases. Germline V gene sequence: CDR1 MDHEN, CDR2 SYDVKM. This CDR3 contains 19 residues. Trimming took 5 bases from V and 1 from J; bases not matched to a gene: 12. The chain's CDR3 is CASSPGLAGAPRRTDTQYF. CDR3 DNA sequence: TGTGCCAGCAGTCCCGGACTAGCGGGGGCCCCCCGGCGCACAGATACGCAGTATTTT.

This clone appeared a few times. V gene TRBV11-2 combines with J gene TRBJ1-6; 7 bases are a match to TRBD1. J gave up 10 bases and V 0 bases, and 6 bases lay outside the gene matches. There are 15 residues in the CDR3. Germline assignment: CDR1 SGHAT and CDR2 FQNNGV. CDR3 DNA: TGTGCCAGCAGCTTAGATTGGCAGGGGGGCTCACCCCTCCACTTT. Translated, it gives CASSLDWQGGSPLHF.

The chain recombines TRBV4-2 with TRBJ2-3; the match to TRBD2 covers 9 bases. Per the germline V gene, CDR1 is LGHNA and CDR2 is YNFKEQ. V lost 0 bases and J lost 8; bases outside the gene matches: 9. This CDR3 has 16 amino acids. CDR3 sequence reads: CASSQDGRGGHITQYF. For the CDR3, the DNA is TGTGCCAGCAGCCAAGATGGGCGGGGGGGCCATATTACGCAGTATTTT.

The chain carries TRBV6-5 and TRBJ2-7, with D maybe TRBD2 (5 bases). CDR3 length: 14 residues. Looked up from germline, CDR1 is MNHEY and CDR2 is SVGAGI. Trimming shortened V by 10 bases and J by 7 bases, and 23 bases separated the two germline ends. DNA of the CDR3: TGTGCCACGTACCCTCCCCGCCCCCCGGGGGAGCAGTACTTC. Translation gives CATYPPRPPGEQYF.

The chain joins TRBV4-1 to TRBJ2-6; 12 bases align to TRBD2. Trimming at V came to 4 bases and at J to 1 base, leaving 17 bases not matched to a gene. The CDR3 has 22 residues. CDR1 is MGHRA, CDR2 YSYEKL, per germline. Here the CDR3 reads CASSRQASTSGGRWSGANVLTF. Written as DNA, the CDR3 is TGCGCCAGCAGCCGCCAGGCGTCTACTAGCGGGGGGAGATGGTCTGGGGCCAACGTCCTGACTTTC.

This sequence joins TRBV9 and TRBJ2-7; D unclear. V was cut by 0 bases and J by 0 bases, with 10 bases left in between. The V gene's germline CDR1 is SGDLS and CDR2 YYNGEE. The CDR3 consists of 15 residues. CDR3 nucleotides: TGTGCCAGCAGCGTAGTAGGAGAGAGCTCCTACGAGCAGTACTTC. Translation: CASSVVGESSYEQYF.

The chain recombines TRBV6-5 with TRBJ2-7, with a possible D match to TRBD2 (5 bases). This CDR3 has 12 residues. Germline V gives CDR1 MNHEY, CDR2 SVGAGI. The ends were cut back, 6 bases at V and 7 bases at J, with 13 bases in the middle. CDR3 bases: TGTGCCAGCAGCCGCTCCCGGGAAGAGCAGTACTTC. This translates into CASSRSREEQYF.

The chain carries TRBV4-1 and TRBJ1-1; possible D gene TRBD1, 5 bases. The CDR3 spans 13 residues. Trimming cost V 1 base and J 7 bases, with 10 bases left between them. Germline assignment: CDR1 MGHRA and CDR2 YSYEKL. The chain's CDR3 is CASSQGQRGEAFF. In DNA, the CDR3 is TGCGCCAGCAGCCAAGGGCAAAGGGGTGAAGCTTTCTTT.

The chain employs TRBV11-2 and TRBJ1-1; D uncertain. CDR3 length: 14 residues. Germline values: CDR1 SGHAT, CDR2 FQNNGV. V shed 1 base and J shed 0 bases, with 6 bases lying between them. The CDR3 is CASSLGSVNTEAFF. The DNA for the CDR3 is TGTGCCAGCAGCTTAGGTTCAGTGAACACTGAAGCTTTCTTT.

This chain joins TRBV30 and TRBJ1-5, with TRBD1 identical over 7 bases. This CDR3 has 17 amino acids. CDR1 and CDR2 (germline): GTSNPN, SVGIG (reference sequence). The junction had 12 bases not matched to a gene; V was cut back by 0 bases and J by 4 bases. CDR3 residues: CAWSVNRGGTSNQPQHF. CDR3 nucleotide sequence: TGTGCCTGGAGTGTAAACAGGGGAGGCACCTCTAATCAGCCCCAGCATTTT.

This clone showed up just a few times. The chain links TRBV5-1 to TRBJ2-3; 11 bases are a match to TRBD2. The CDR3 length is 17 residues. Germline values: CDR1 SGHRS, CDR2 YFSETQ. V gave up 0 bases and J gave up 2 bases; unmatched junction bases: 5. Written as DNA, the CDR3 is TGCGCCAGCAGCTTGGCTACTAGCGGGAGATCCACAGATACGCAGTATTTT. It yields the protein CASSLATSGRSTDTQYF.

The J gene is TRBJ1-2, the V gene TRBV6-1; D unclear. With 1 base removed from V and 8 bases from J, the gap between germline ends came to 17 bases. Germline V CDR1 and CDR2: MNHNS, SASEGT. The CDR3 length is 15 residues. The CDR3 loop reads CASSEVSAVGVGYTF. Written as DNA, the CDR3 is TGTGCCAGCAGTGAAGTGTCAGCAGTGGGAGTGGGCTACACCTTC.

V gene TRBV18 combines with J gene TRBJ1-1; TRBD1 is a possible D gene (5 bases). CDR3 length: 14 residues. Germline loops: CDR1 KGHSH, CDR2 LQKENI. Trimming shortened V by 6 bases and J by 7 bases, and 18 bases separated the two germline ends. CDR3 amino acids: CASSNQGSLIEAFF. The CDR3, as DNA: TGTGCCAGCTCTAACCAGGGCAGCCTCATTGAAGCTTTCTTT.

The count of this clone is one. This chain joins TRBV28 and TRBJ2-5; possible D gene TRBD1, 5 bases. This CDR3 is 14 amino acids long. Trimming pared 1 base from V and 3 bases from J, leaving 9 bases between. Germline V gives CDR1 MDHEN, CDR2 SYDVKM. This CDR3 is CASSLLGREETQYF. The CDR3 region has the DNA TGTGCCAGCAGTTTATTGGGGCGCGAAGAGACCCAGTACTTC. Full variable domain (missing parts from reference TRBV28 and TRBJ2-5): DVKVTQSSRYLVKRTGEKVFLECVQDMDHENMFWYRQDPGLGLRLIYFSYDVKMKEKGDIPEGYSVSREKKERFSLILESASTNQTSMYLCASSLLGREETQYFGPGTRLLVL.

The chain couples TRBV6-5 to TRBJ1-1; D is ambiguous. Germline CDR1 reads MNHEY; CDR2 reads SVGAGI. This CDR3 has 13 amino acids. V was cut by 10 bases and J by 3 bases, with 15 bases left in between. The CDR3, as DNA: TGTGCCACCACGGCAGGTAGGCACACTGAAGCTTTCTTT. It specifies CATTAGRHTEAFF.

The chain joins TRBV7-9 to TRBJ1-6; D remains ambiguous. CDR3 size: 14 residues. Trimming left V 1 base short and J 6 bases short, with 7 bases between. Germline values: CDR1 SEHNR, CDR2 FQNEAQ (reference sequence). CDR3 nucleotides: TGTGCCAGCAGCTTAGGTGCTACTAATTCACCCCTCCACTTT. Residues: CASSLGATNSPLHF.